The clone carrying this T cell receptor beta chain was found once. Donors were grouped by their self-reported clinical history. J was trimmed by 7 bases and V by 5 bases; bases with no gene match: 4. The CDR3 is 15 residues long. The germline CDR1 and CDR2 sequences are SGHTA and FQGNSA. These data come from a study of blood T cell repertoires in COVID-19. Overall study context: Sample material is recorded as cDNA or gDNA derived from T cells, B-cell-depleted T cells, or PBMCs.

Repertoires were generated with immunoSEQ multiplex PCR, while TCRdb's copy carries only in-frame clones and drops some. The sample gives some 490,000 clones, around 85% of which show up once; under 9.5% is in the top ten. The V and J genes are TRBV7-2 and TRBJ2-3; TRBD2 agrees at 15 bases. Sequenced material: PBMCs or T cells enriched from blood (not recorded which). The receptor was derived from a woman in her fifties or sixties who had recovered from COVID-19. CDR3 loop: CASSTGLAGGYTQYF. Written as DNA, the CDR3 is TGTGCCAGCAGCACGGGACTAGCGGGGGGTTATACGCAGTATTTT. Based on the CDR3 plus reference TRBV7-2 and TRBJ2-3, the full variable domain is GAGVSQSPSNKVTEKGKDVELRCDPISGHTALYWYRQSLGQGLEFLIYFQGNSAPDKSGLPSDRFSAERTGGSVSTLTIQRTQQEDSAVYLCASSTGLAGGYTQYFGPGTRLTVL.